This TCR beta chain was captured by sequencing in a study of blood T cell repertoires in COVID-19. Study-wide context: The United States, Italy and Spain provided the acute and convalescent COVID-19 samples. Sources were T cells, B-cell-depleted T cells, or PBMCs; the material itself was cDNA or gDNA.

Per the original methods: Amplified reference gene primers provided the basis for estimating nucleated cell counts. Here immunoSEQ multiplex PCR was the method, and the copy in TCRdb shows in-frame clones only, minus some. The DNA was the basis for D and trimming; V, J and clone size are from that table. Among some 320,000 clones listed, roughly 85% were seen once. A single count supports this clone. The CDR3 is 14 residues long. Germline assignment: CDR1 MNHEY and CDR2 SMNVEV (reference sequence). The ends lost 7 bases at V and 2 bases at J; junction bases unmatched: 7. The chain uses TRBV27 and TRBJ1-2; 7 bases match TRBD1. The specimen sequenced was peripheral blood. The clonotype was recovered from a human donor in a cohort sampled during active COVID-19. CDR3 sequence reads: CASKLRGLNYGYTF. Here the CDR3 DNA reads TGTGCCAGCAAGCTAAGGGGGCTGAACTATGGCTACACCTTC.